These T cell receptor beta chains were read from a single sample in a study of blood T cell repertoires in COVID-19. Repertoires were generated with immunoSEQ multiplex PCR, while TCRdb's copy carries only in-frame clones and drops some. Among some 300,000 clones, approximately 91% were seen once, and the ten largest hold around 0.9%. Specimen: PBMCs or T cells enriched from blood (not recorded which). The source of these receptors is a woman in her 30s who had recovered from COVID-19. Both conserved end residues are part of each CDR3. Fields, in order: CDR3 protein, CDR3 DNA, J gene, V gene, D gene, CDR3 length, clone size. D genes are given only for firm matches. Only part of the rows carry a size: once, few, many, or a class if the clone is expanded.

CDR3 protein: CASSPGTGGYGYTF
CDR3 DNA: TGTGCCAGCAGCCCCGGGACAGGGGGATATGGCTACACCTTC
J gene: TRBJ1-2
V gene: TRBV7-2
D gene: TRBD1
CDR3 length: 14
clone size: NA

CDR3 protein: CASSVDQGGRSYGYTF
CDR3 DNA: TGTGCCAGCAGCGTAGACCAAGGGGGCCGGTCCTATGGCTACACCTTC
J gene: TRBJ1-2
V gene: TRBV9
D gene: TRBD1
CDR3 length: 16
clone size: NA

CDR3 protein: CSASPSGRGYGYTF
CDR3 DNA: NA
J gene: TRBJ1-2
V gene: TRBV20-1
D gene: NA
CDR3 length: 14
clone size: NA

CDR3 protein: CASSLELFYGYTF
CDR3 DNA: TGTGCCAGCAGTTTAGAATTATTCTATGGCTACACCTTC
J gene: TRBJ1-2
V gene: TRBV12-3/TRBV12-4
D gene: NA
CDR3 length: 13
clone size: few

CDR3 protein: CASSFGRGVDTQYF
CDR3 DNA: TGTGCCAGCAGTTTTGGCAGGGGTGTGGATACGCAGTATTTT
J gene: TRBJ2-3
V gene: TRBV28
D gene: NA
CDR3 length: 14
clone size: NA

CDR3 protein: CATSSPTRELAYNEQFF
CDR3 DNA: TGTGCCACCAGTAGTCCCACAAGGGAACTAGCCTACAATGAGCAGTTCTTC
J gene: TRBJ2-1
V gene: TRBV24-1
D gene: NA
CDR3 length: 17
clone size: NA

CDR3 protein: CASSYSYRGDNTEAFF
CDR3 DNA: TGTGCCAGCAGTTACTCTTACAGGGGGGATAACACTGAAGCTTTCTTT
J gene: TRBJ1-1
V gene: TRBV6-5
D gene: TRBD1
CDR3 length: 16
clone size: NA

CDR3 protein: CASSTYLDRDGADTQYF
CDR3 DNA: TGTGCCAGTAGTACCTACCTGGACAGGGATGGTGCAGATACGCAGTATTTT
J gene: TRBJ2-3
V gene: TRBV19
D gene: TRBD1
CDR3 length: 17
clone size: NA

CDR3 protein: CASSYSAGLGNTEAFF
CDR3 DNA: TGTGCCAGCAGTTACTCGGCAGGGCTGGGGAACACTGAAGCTTTCTTT
J gene: TRBJ1-1
V gene: TRBV6-5
D gene: NA
CDR3 length: 16
clone size: few

CDR3 protein: CASSQVGGLQETQYF
CDR3 DNA: TGTGCCAGCAGCCAAGTAGGGGGTTTACAAGAGACCCAGTACTTC
J gene: TRBJ2-5
V gene: TRBV3-1/TRBV3-2
D gene: NA
CDR3 length: 15
clone size: NA

CDR3 protein: CASSLPGRNTIYF
CDR3 DNA: TGTGCCAGCAGCTTACCAGGTCGAAACACCATATATTTT
J gene: TRBJ1-3
V gene: TRBV7-8
D gene: NA
CDR3 length: 13
clone size: NA

CDR3 protein: CASTPHTTGQTDGYTF
CDR3 DNA: TGTGCCAGCACTCCCCATACTACGGGACAGACTGATGGCTACACCTTC
J gene: TRBJ1-2
V gene: TRBV9
D gene: TRBD1
CDR3 length: 16
clone size: NA

CDR3 protein: CATRRQVNQPQHF
CDR3 DNA: TGTGCCACCAGGAGACAGGTCAATCAGCCCCAGCATTTT
J gene: TRBJ1-5
V gene: TRBV15
D gene: NA
CDR3 length: 13
clone size: NA

CDR3 protein: CASSFIEGGTEAFF
CDR3 DNA: TGCGCCAGCAGCTTTATCGAGGGAGGCACTGAAGCTTTCTTT
J gene: TRBJ1-1
V gene: TRBV5-1
D gene: NA
CDR3 length: 14
clone size: NA

CDR3 protein: CASSPLAVHGETQYF
CDR3 DNA: TGTGCCAGCAGTCCTCTAGCGGTGCACGGGGAGACCCAGTACTTC
J gene: TRBJ2-5
V gene: TRBV28
D gene: TRBD2
CDR3 length: 15
clone size: NA

CDR3 protein: CASSRGPNTEAFF
CDR3 DNA: TGTGCCAGCAGCAGGGGGCCGAACACTGAAGCTTTCTTT
J gene: TRBJ1-1
V gene: TRBV14
D gene: TRBD1
CDR3 length: 13
clone size: NA

CDR3 protein: CASSPRRGQMVEKLFF
CDR3 DNA: TGTGCCAGCAGCCCAAGACGGGGACAGATGGTTGAAAAACTGTTTTTT
J gene: TRBJ1-4
V gene: TRBV7-9
D gene: TRBD1
CDR3 length: 16
clone size: NA

CDR3 protein: CAWSVTRKLYGYTF
CDR3 DNA: TGTGCCTGGAGTGTAACGAGAAAGCTCTATGGCTACACCTTC
J gene: TRBJ1-2
V gene: TRBV30
D gene: NA
CDR3 length: 14
clone size: NA

CDR3 protein: CASSLGVGRTTEETQYF
CDR3 DNA: TGTGCCAGCAGCTTGGGGGTGGGTAGGACTACTGAAGAGACCCAGTACTTC
J gene: TRBJ2-5
V gene: TRBV5-6
D gene: NA
CDR3 length: 17
clone size: NA

CDR3 protein: CAWSPGTAVNYEQYF
CDR3 DNA: TGTGCCTGGAGTCCCGGGACAGCGGTGAACTACGAGCAGTACTTC
J gene: TRBJ2-7
V gene: TRBV30
D gene: TRBD1
CDR3 length: 15
clone size: NA

CDR3 protein: CASSLLAGGSTDTQYF
CDR3 DNA: TGTGCCAGCAGCTTACTAGCGGGGGGTAGCACAGATACGCAGTATTTT
J gene: TRBJ2-3
V gene: TRBV7-2
D gene: TRBD2
CDR3 length: 16
clone size: NA

CDR3 protein: CASSLWGGLAGGYNEQFF
CDR3 DNA: TGTGCCAGCAGTTTATGGGGTGGACTAGCGGGGGGTTACAATGAGCAGTTCTTC
J gene: TRBJ2-1
V gene: TRBV28
D gene: TRBD2
CDR3 length: 18
clone size: NA

CDR3 protein: CSVSLVGARNTEAFF
CDR3 DNA: TGCAGCGTTTCCCTTGTGGGGGCAAGGAACACTGAAGCTTTCTTT
J gene: TRBJ1-1
V gene: TRBV29-1
D gene: NA
CDR3 length: 15
clone size: NA

CDR3 protein: CASSPPAWGRNSNQPQHF
CDR3 DNA: TGTGCCAGCAGCCCCCCGGCCTGGGGGCGCAATAGCAATCAGCCCCAGCATTTT
J gene: TRBJ1-5
V gene: TRBV21-1
D gene: NA
CDR3 length: 18
clone size: NA

CDR3 protein: CASSQGNGETQYF
CDR3 DNA: TGTGCCAGCAGCCAGGGTAACGGGGAGACCCAGTACTTC
J gene: TRBJ2-5
V gene: TRBV3-1/TRBV3-2
D gene: NA
CDR3 length: 13
clone size: NA

CDR3 protein: CASSLGQDRDGSEKLFF
CDR3 DNA: TGCGCCAGCAGCTTGGGACAAGACAGGGATGGGAGTGAAAAACTGTTTTTT
J gene: TRBJ1-4
V gene: TRBV5-1
D gene: TRBD1
CDR3 length: 17
clone size: NA

CDR3 protein: CASRGGDGYTF
CDR3 DNA: TGTGCCAGCAGAGGGGGCGACGGCTACACCTTC
J gene: TRBJ1-2
V gene: TRBV28
D gene: TRBD1
CDR3 length: 11
clone size: NA

CDR3 protein: CASSFGTISNEQYF
CDR3 DNA: TGTGCCAGCAGCTTCGGGACAATCTCCAACGAGCAGTACTTC
J gene: TRBJ2-7
V gene: TRBV7-9
D gene: NA
CDR3 length: 14
clone size: NA

CDR3 protein: CASSGTGTGVNNSPLHF
CDR3 DNA: TGTGCCAGCAGTGGGACCGGGACAGGGGTAAATAATTCACCCCTCCACTTT
J gene: TRBJ1-6
V gene: TRBV2
D gene: TRBD1
CDR3 length: 17
clone size: NA

CDR3 protein: CASSQETSGGPDTQYF
CDR3 DNA: TGCGCCAGCAGCCAAGAGACTAGCGGGGGGCCGGATACGCAGTATTTT
J gene: TRBJ2-3
V gene: TRBV4-3
D gene: TRBD2
CDR3 length: 16
clone size: NA

CDR3 protein: CASSPLGPGLDNQPQHF
CDR3 DNA: TGTGCCAGCTCACCCCTAGGACCAGGGCTGGACAATCAGCCCCAGCATTTT
J gene: TRBJ1-5
V gene: TRBV18
D gene: NA
CDR3 length: 17
clone size: NA

CDR3 protein: CASSESGTFGYTF
CDR3 DNA: TGCGCCAGCAGTGAGTCTGGGACATTTGGCTACACCTTC
J gene: TRBJ1-2
V gene: TRBV10-1
D gene: NA
CDR3 length: 13
clone size: NA

CDR3 protein: CASSFPRQGANEKLFF
CDR3 DNA: TGTGCCAGCAGCTTTCCGAGACAGGGCGCTAATGAAAAACTGTTTTTT
J gene: TRBJ1-4
V gene: TRBV7-2
D gene: TRBD1
CDR3 length: 16
clone size: NA

CDR3 protein: CASSYSGEGPSEQFF
CDR3 DNA: TGTGCCAGCAGTTACTCGGGGGAGGGCCCGAGTGAGCAGTTCTTC
J gene: TRBJ2-1
V gene: TRBV6-5
D gene: TRBD2
CDR3 length: 15
clone size: NA

CDR3 protein: CASSLGGTRMEQFF
CDR3 DNA: TGTGCCAGCAGCTTGGGCGGGACCCGAATGGAGCAGTTCTTC
J gene: TRBJ2-1
V gene: TRBV7-9
D gene: NA
CDR3 length: 14
clone size: NA

CDR3 protein: CASSPLTGGHNEQFF
CDR3 DNA: TGTGCCAGCAGCCCCCTGACGGGAGGACATAATGAGCAGTTCTTC
J gene: TRBJ2-1
V gene: TRBV27
D gene: TRBD2
CDR3 length: 15
clone size: NA

CDR3 protein: CAISVGDKNSPLHF
CDR3 DNA: TGTGCCATCAGTGTTGGGGACAAGAATTCACCCCTCCACTTT
J gene: TRBJ1-6
V gene: TRBV10-3
D gene: NA
CDR3 length: 14
clone size: NA

CDR3 protein: CASSYSTVGTGITLHF
CDR3 DNA: TGTGCCAGCAGTTACTCGACGGTTGGGACAGGTATTACCCTCCACTTT
J gene: TRBJ1-6
V gene: TRBV6-5
D gene: TRBD1
CDR3 length: 16
clone size: NA

CDR3 protein: CASSLWNTLIDRLGTEAFF
CDR3 DNA: TGTGCCAGCAGTTTATGGAACACCCTGATTGACAGGCTGGGCACTGAAGCTTTCTTT
J gene: TRBJ1-1
V gene: TRBV28
D gene: NA
CDR3 length: 19
clone size: NA

CDR3 protein: CAISEREGRTGELFF
CDR3 DNA: TGTGCCATCAGTGAGCGGGAGGGCCGGACCGGGGAGCTGTTTTTT
J gene: TRBJ2-2
V gene: TRBV10-3
D gene: TRBD2
CDR3 length: 15
clone size: NA

CDR3 protein: CASSQYDRDTEAFF
CDR3 DNA: TGCGCCAGCAGCCAATATGACAGGGACACTGAAGCTTTCTTT
J gene: TRBJ1-1
V gene: TRBV4-1
D gene: TRBD1
CDR3 length: 14
clone size: NA

CDR3 protein: CASSLWGQNEKLFF
CDR3 DNA: TGTGCCAGCAGCTTATGGGGCCAGAATGAAAAACTGTTTTTT
J gene: TRBJ1-4
V gene: TRBV7-9
D gene: NA
CDR3 length: 14
clone size: once

CDR3 protein: CASSGVDQGREQTQYF
CDR3 DNA: TGTGCCAGCAGCGGAGTGGATCAGGGGAGGGAGCAGACCCAGTACTTC
J gene: TRBJ2-5
V gene: TRBV28
D gene: NA
CDR3 length: 16
clone size: NA

CDR3 protein: CSASASAPRTDTQYF
CDR3 DNA: TGCAGTGCTAGTGCTAGCGCCCCTAGGACAGATACGCAGTATTTT
J gene: TRBJ2-3
V gene: TRBV20-1
D gene: NA
CDR3 length: 15
clone size: NA

CDR3 protein: CASSRVYFTDTQYF
CDR3 DNA: TGTGCCAGCAGCCGGGTCTATTTCACAGATACGCAGTATTTT
J gene: TRBJ2-3
V gene: TRBV7-2
D gene: NA
CDR3 length: 14
clone size: once

CDR3 protein: CASTNLGQGTEAFF
CDR3 DNA: TGTGCCAGTACAAATCTCGGACAGGGCACTGAAGCTTTCTTT
J gene: TRBJ1-1
V gene: TRBV19
D gene: TRBD1
CDR3 length: 14
clone size: NA

CDR3 protein: CASSQDPGSYGYTF
CDR3 DNA: TGTGCCAGCAGCCAAGATCCGGGTTCCTATGGCTACACCTTC
J gene: TRBJ1-2
V gene: TRBV3-1/TRBV3-2
D gene: NA
CDR3 length: 14
clone size: once

CDR3 protein: CASSPGPTTANYGYTF
CDR3 DNA: TGTGCCAGCTCACCCGGGCCGACTACGGCTAACTATGGCTACACCTTC
J gene: TRBJ1-2
V gene: TRBV18
D gene: NA
CDR3 length: 16
clone size: few

CDR3 protein: CASSFPAGKPDTDTQYF
CDR3 DNA: TGCGCCAGCAGCTTCCCAGCCGGGAAACCTGACACAGATACGCAGTATTTT
J gene: TRBJ2-3
V gene: TRBV5-1
D gene: NA
CDR3 length: 17
clone size: NA

CDR3 protein: CASSFSDRGTNSGYTF
CDR3 DNA: TGTGCCAGCAGCTTCTCCGACAGGGGGACCAATAGTGGCTACACCTTC
J gene: TRBJ1-2
V gene: TRBV5-6
D gene: TRBD1
CDR3 length: 16
clone size: few

CDR3 protein: CASSYSRSPNYGYTF
CDR3 DNA: TGTGCCAGCAGTTACTCGAGGTCGCCAAACTATGGCTACACCTTC
J gene: TRBJ1-2
V gene: TRBV6-5
D gene: NA
CDR3 length: 15
clone size: NA

CDR3 protein: CASSEDRSNIQYF
CDR3 DNA: TGTGCCAGCAGTGAGGACAGGTCAAACATTCAGTACTTC
J gene: TRBJ2-4
V gene: TRBV27
D gene: TRBD1
CDR3 length: 13
clone size: NA

CDR3 protein: CASSARELLMSTQYF
CDR3 DNA: TGTGCCAGCAGCGCGAGGGAACTGTTGATGAGTACGCAGTATTTT
J gene: TRBJ2-3
V gene: TRBV7-8
D gene: NA
CDR3 length: 15
clone size: NA

CDR3 protein: CASSFDLSETVTYEQYF
CDR3 DNA: TGTGCCAGCAGTTTCGACCTTTCTGAGACAGTAACCTACGAGCAGTACTTC
J gene: TRBJ2-7
V gene: TRBV28
D gene: NA
CDR3 length: 17
clone size: NA

CDR3 protein: CASSVGQGGYYGYTF
CDR3 DNA: TGTGCCAGCAGCGTAGGACAGGGGGGTTACTATGGCTACACCTTC
J gene: TRBJ1-2
V gene: TRBV9
D gene: TRBD1
CDR3 length: 15
clone size: NA